Listed here is a single T cell receptor beta chain. Its antigen is unknown. This CDR3 is missing its conserved last phenylalanine or tryptophan, likely due to a read error. The limits of the CDR3 on the DNA are not certain, so only TCRdb's listed CDR3 is given. Genomic DNA was employed as the template in profiling TCR beta VDJ and CDR3. TCRdb reprocessed the reads with MiXCR, giving one entry per CDR3 protein. The repertoire holds 150,000 to 200,000 distinct CDR3 sequences, with over 60% as singletons. This entry comes from a study of CD8+CD57+ T cells in acquired aplastic anemia. Across the study: Mean DNA quantity obtained from sorted CD4+ and CD8+ cells was 2.5 to 4 ug.

The CDR3 adds up to 8 amino acids, both ends counted. The germline CDR1 and CDR2 sequences are SEHNR and FQNEAQ (reference sequence). Regarding the study as a whole: Around 27 sequences, all CD8+ CDR3, were shared between patients and controls. Any difference that existed in CD8+ Simpson's diversity between patients and controls was not significant.

The TCR was taken from a human donor with severe aplastic anemia or a healthy control (not recorded which). The J gene is TRBJ2-5, the V gene TRBV7-9; the table names TRBD1, a call not compared with the DNA. The sequenced material came from sorted CD4+, CD8+, or CD8+CD57+ T cells (not recorded which) from PBMCs. The CDR3 here is CASSHGTV.